This entry lists 28 T cell receptor beta chains sequenced from one sample in a study of CD8 T cells in Susac syndrome. RNA, at about 0.45 to 1 ug, was reverse transcribed with random hexamers. One entry per CDR3 protein results from TCRdb running MiXCR on the immunoSEQ multiplex PCR reads. Of 150,000 to 200,000 distinct CDR3 sequences in the sample, approximately 95% are singletons; the top ten hold roughly 0.098%. Sequences were obtained from CD4+ T cells from PBMCs. These receptors were obtained from a human donor with Susac syndrome.

V is TRBV10-3 and J is TRBJ2-1; 8 positions match TRBD2. V trimming: 3 bases; J trimming: 8 bases; junction bases outside the gene matches: 3. The CDR3 loop spans 13 amino acids. The germline V gene has CDR1 ENHRY and CDR2 SYGVKD. CDR3 sequence (DNA): TGTGCCATCAGTGACCTGCGGGGGGATGAGCAGTTCTTC. The encoded protein is CAISDLRGDEQFF.

The CDR3 DNA is TGTGCCAGCAGCTTAACCGATAGAGATTATGGCTACACCTTC. Protein: CASSLTDRDYGYTF. This chain joins TRBV7-6 and TRBJ1-2; D not certain. The germline gives CDR1 SGHVS, CDR2 FNYEAQ. The CDR3 covers 14 residues. V dropped 2 bases and J dropped 5 bases, with 12 bases sitting between them.

This clonotype was seen just once. The J gene is TRBJ1-2, the V gene TRBV28; tentative D call: TRBD1 (5 bases). The CDR3 contains 12 residues. Germline CDR1 and CDR2: MDHEN and SYDVKM. V lost 6 bases to trimming and J lost 3 bases, with 8 bases between them. The CDR3 region is CASRWGDYGYTF. In DNA form, the CDR3 reads TGTGCCAGCAGATGGGGGGACTATGGCTACACCTTC.

J is TRBJ1-1 and V is TRBV9; D possibly corresponds to TRBD1 (5 bases). With 4 bases removed from V and 1 base from J, the gap between germline ends came to 11 bases. Looked up from germline, CDR1 is SGDLS and CDR2 is YYNGEE. This CDR3 comprises 14 residues. The CDR3 nucleotides read TGTGCCAGCAGCTTCGGACACACGAACACTGAAGCTTTCTTT. This encodes CASSFGHTNTEAFF.

The chain combines TRBV20-1 with TRBJ2-1, with D possibly being TRBD1 (7 bases). This CDR3 spans 13 amino acids. In germline, CDR1 is DFQATT, CDR2 SNEGSKA (reference sequence). V lost 5 bases to trimming and J lost 5 bases, with 13 bases between them. In nucleotides, the CDR3 is TGCAGTGCTCTAGCAGGGGGGAACAATGAGCAGTTCTTC. It yields the protein CSALAGGNNEQFF.

The J gene is TRBJ2-1, the V gene TRBV5-1; 10 bases align to TRBD2. Germline CDR1 reads SGHRS; CDR2 reads YFSETQ. The CDR3 is made up of 15 amino acids. V lost 1 base and J lost 7; bases outside the gene matches: 5. CDR3 coding DNA: TGCGCCAGCAGCTTGCGAGCGGGGGGGCCTAATGAGCAGTTCTTC. Translation gives CASSLRAGGPNEQFF.

The CDR3 loop reads CSVEDRITEAFF. The DNA of the CDR3 is TGCAGCGTTGAAGATCGTATCACTGAAGCTTTCTTT. The gene calls are TRBV29-1 and TRBJ1-1; no definite D call. V was clipped by 0 bases and J by 4 bases, with 6 bases between them. The CDR3 contains 12 residues. Germline V gene data show CDR1 as SQVTM and CDR2 as ANQGSEA.

V usage is TRBV9 and J usage is TRBJ2-3; D not certain. With 0 bases removed from V and 0 bases from J, the gap between germline ends came to 11 bases. From germline, CDR1 is SGDLS and CDR2 YYNGEE. This CDR3 spans 16 amino acids. The DNA of the CDR3 is TGTGCCAGCAGCGTAGAGGATACCCATAGCACAGATACGCAGTATTTT. This sequence encodes CASSVEDTHSTDTQYF.

Details on this clonotype: Mismatch with germline at one junction end may stem from a read error. The rearrangement links TRBV12-3 or TRBV12-4 to TRBJ2-6, with D perhaps TRBD2 (5 bases). This CDR3 is built from 17 residues. The DNA of the CDR3 is TGTGCCAGCAGTTTAGGTCCCGAGAGGGCTGGGGTCAACGTCCTGACTTTC. It yields the protein CASSLGPERAGVNVLTF.

The J gene is TRBJ2-3, the V gene TRBV20-1; possible D gene TRBD2, 7 bases. Trimming took off 6 bases at V and 4 bases at J, with 14 bases between the two ends. Germline CDR1 is DFQATT and CDR2 is SNEGSKA (reference sequence). This CDR3 is built from 13 residues. CDR3 nucleotide sequence: TGCAGTGCCGGGGGGCTAGTCGCAGATACGCAGTATTTT. It specifies CSAGGLVADTQYF.

V is TRBV6-2 or TRBV6-3 and J is TRBJ2-5, with D tentatively TRBD2 (5 bases). CDR1 is MNHEY, CDR2 SVGEGT, per germline. The CDR3 totals 14 residues. Trimming took 4 bases from V and 6 from J, leaving 15 bases between them. Here the CDR3 reads CASSFAGGSQTQYF. The CDR3 DNA follows: TGTGCCAGCAGTTTCGCGGGTGGCTCCCAGACCCAGTACTTC.

This clonotype came up once. The chain employs TRBV29-1 and TRBJ1-5; D possibly corresponds to TRBD1 (6 bases). Trimming removed 6 bases from V and 2 bases from J, with 11 bases in between. CDR3 length equals 13 residues. Germline values: CDR1 SQVTM, CDR2 ANQGSEA. Here the CDR3 reads CSVKQGGNQPQHF. DNA of the CDR3: TGCAGCGTCAAACAGGGAGGCAATCAGCCCCAGCATTTT.

This clonotype showed up just a few times. The chain employs TRBV15 and TRBJ2-3; D gene ambiguous. V lost 3 bases and J 2 bases, leaving 3 bases between the germline ends. Per the germline V gene, CDR1 is LNHNV and CDR2 is YYDKDF (reference sequence). This CDR3 is 12 amino acids long. In DNA, the CDR3 is TGTGCCACCAGCAGGTACACAGATACGCAGTATTTT. Amino acid sequence: CATSRYTDTQYF.

The genes are TRBV5-1 and TRBJ2-7; D remains unclear. Trimming removed 5 bases at V and 2 bases at J, with 11 bases between. Germline values: CDR1 SGHRS, CDR2 YFSETQ. The CDR3 is 13 amino acids. The CDR3 DNA reads TGCGCCAGCAGTAACACCCTAACCTACGAGCAGTACTTC. It is translated as CASSNTLTYEQYF.

J is TRBJ2-2 and V is TRBV30; a weak D match, TRBD1 (7 bases). The CDR3 totals 19 residues. V lost 3 bases, J lost 3 bases, and 26 bases lay in between. Per the germline V gene, CDR1 is GTSNPN and CDR2 is SVGIG (reference sequence). The DNA of the CDR3 is TGTGCCTGGAGAAGAGGGAAGTGGTTCGGAGGGGGCCACACCGGGGAGCTGTTTTTT. It encodes CAWRRGKWFGGGHTGELFF.

The genes are TRBV27 and TRBJ2-1; TRBD2 might be the D (6 bases). From germline, CDR1 is MNHEY and CDR2 SMNVEV (reference sequence). V lost 4 bases to trimming and J lost 2 bases, with 18 bases between them. CDR3 length equals 17 residues. The CDR3 spells CASSWLAFTPPYNEQFF. CDR3 coding DNA: TGTGCCAGCAGTTGGCTAGCGTTCACCCCTCCCTACAATGAGCAGTTCTTC.

This clonotype was counted once. The chain combines TRBV3-1 with TRBJ2-1, with 9 bases fitting TRBD2. Germline V gene lookup returns CDR1 LGHDT and CDR2 YNNKEL (reference sequence). Trimming took 1 base from V and 8 from J; bases not matched to a gene: 6. The CDR3 consists of 15 residues. The CDR3 DNA reads TGTGCCAGCAGCCAAGCAGCGGGGGGCCTCGATGAGCAGTTCTTC. This gives the protein CASSQAAGGLDEQFF.

The genes are TRBV5-1 and TRBJ2-1; D gene unclear. The germline V and J ends were trimmed by 4 bases and 6 bases, with 8 bases remaining between them. Germline values: CDR1 SGHRS, CDR2 YFSETQ. This CDR3 is 12 amino acids long. The CDR3 nucleotides read TGCGCCAGCAGCCCAGAGGCCAATGAGCAGTTCTTC. Translation gives CASSPEANEQFF.

The genes are TRBV9 and TRBJ2-5; D is unclear. Germline V lookup: CDR1 SGDLS, CDR2 YYNGEE. With 0 bases removed from V and 1 base from J, the gap between germline ends came to 7 bases. The CDR3 length is 14 residues. CDR3 nucleotide sequence: TGTGCCAGCAGCGTAGGGTTAGGCCAAGAGACCCAGTACTTC. As protein: CASSVGLGQETQYF.

V gene TRBV15 combines with J gene TRBJ1-3, with D maybe TRBD1 (6 bases). Germline lookup yields CDR1 LNHNV and CDR2 YYDKDF (reference sequence). The CDR3 has 16 residues. The germline V and J ends were trimmed by 0 bases and 3 bases, with 12 bases remaining between them. The CDR3 region is CATSRDIGTSGNTIYF. The CDR3 DNA is TGTGCCACCAGCAGAGATATAGGGACAAGTGGAAACACCATATATTTT. Full variable domain (rest looked up from reference TRBV15 and TRBJ1-3): DAMVIQNPRYQVTQFGKPVTLSCSQTLNHNVMYWYQQKSSQAPKLLFHYYDKDFNNEADTPDNFQSRRPNTSFCFLDIRSPGLGDTAMYLCATSRDIGTSGNTIYFGEGSWLTVV.

The V and J genes are TRBV12-5 and TRBJ2-2, with a possible D match to TRBD2 (6 bases). Per the germline V gene, CDR1 is LGHNT and CDR2 is FRNRAP. There are 14 residues in the CDR3. V lost 4 bases and J 5 bases, leaving 11 bases between the germline ends. CDR3 loop: CASGSVAGTGELFF. DNA for the CDR3: TGTGCTAGTGGTTCGGTTGCGGGGACCGGGGAGCTGTTTTTT.

The V call is TRBV6-1, the J call TRBJ1-1, with 9 nucleotides matching TRBD1. The CDR3 consists of 13 residues. In germline, CDR1 is MNHNS, CDR2 SASEGT. Unmatched junction bases numbered 1, after V lost 3 bases and J lost 5 bases. The DNA for the CDR3 is TGTGCCAGCAGTGAGGGACAGGGTACTGAAGCTTTCTTT. This codes for CASSEGQGTEAFF.

J is TRBJ2-1 and V is TRBV12-3 or TRBV12-4; 7 bases fit TRBD1. Losses at the gene ends were 5 bases for V and 5 bases for J; bases not matched to a gene: 9. The CDR3 is 15 amino acids. The CDR3 sequence is CASSRPGQTNNEQFF. In DNA, the CDR3 is TGTGCCAGCAGTCGGCCGGGACAGACTAACAATGAGCAGTTCTTC.

In nucleotides, the CDR3 is TGTGCCAGCAGTCAGGTTGGCACTGAAGCTTTCTTT. Translating it yields CASSQVGTEAFF. This chain links TRBV6-2 or TRBV6-3 with TRBJ1-1; unclear D gene. Germline loops: CDR1 MNHEY, CDR2 SVGEGT. V lost 5 bases and J 4 bases, leaving 8 bases between the germline ends. This CDR3 contains 12 residues.

The chain uses TRBV29-1 and TRBJ2-2, with 7 positions matching TRBD1. This CDR3 has 16 residues. The germline gives CDR1 SQVTM, CDR2 ANQGSEA. V lost 6 bases and J lost 1; bases outside the gene matches: 11. The CDR3 sequence is CSVEAGTAMNTGELFF. Written as DNA, the CDR3 is TGCAGCGTGGAGGCCGGGACAGCAATGAACACCGGGGAGCTGTTTTTT.

The rearrangement links TRBV7-2 to TRBJ2-1, with 14 bases matching TRBD2. CDR1 SGHTA and CDR2 FQGNSA come from the germline V gene. Unmatched junction bases numbered 6, after V lost 5 bases and J lost 9 bases. This CDR3 contains 15 residues. The CDR3 DNA sequence: TGTGCCAGCAGCATCGGACTAGCGGGGGGCGCTGAGCAGTTCTTC. It yields the protein CASSIGLAGGAEQFF.

The gene calls are TRBV6-1 and TRBJ1-1, with a weak D call TRBD1 (5 bases). This CDR3 contains 18 residues. The germline gives CDR1 MNHNS, CDR2 SASEGT. Trimming took off 6 bases at V and 1 base at J, with 24 bases between the two ends. The DNA for the CDR3 is TGTGCCAGCAGCCCCTTGTTCGGGGGGGACGGATGGAACACTGAAGCTTTCTTT. Its protein product is CASSPLFGGDGWNTEAFF.

The V and J genes are TRBV20-1 and TRBJ2-3; D assignment may be TRBD1 or TRBD2 (6 bases each). The CDR3 spans 14 residues. Trimming removed 5 bases at V and 2 bases at J, with 14 bases between. The germline V gene has CDR1 DFQATT and CDR2 SNEGSKA (reference sequence). CDR3 sequence: CSAFYGGATDTQYF. In DNA, the CDR3 is TGCAGTGCTTTCTACGGGGGCGCCACAGATACGCAGTATTTT.